Shown below are 16 T cell receptor beta chains from a single sample sequenced in a study of shared clonotypes between healthy human individuals. Assay used: immunoSEQ multiplex PCR; TCRdb lists only in-frame clones, some missing. This table holds some 980,000 clones, 76% found once. Sequencing used memory CD4+ T cells sorted from blood. The subset here: CD45RA-negative fraction. These receptors were collected from a man aged 18 to 35 in good health.

The genes are TRBV5-1 and TRBJ1-1; tentatively, D is TRBD1 (6 bases). CDR1 is SGHRS, CDR2 YFSETQ, per germline. The CDR3 runs 13 residues. Between the trimmed V and J ends, which lost 1 base and 6 bases, there was a span of 10 bases. The CDR3 nucleotides are TGCGCCAGCAGCTTGATACCAGGGGCTGAAGCTTTCTTT. It encodes CASSLIPGAEAFF.

The rearrangement uses TRBV6-6 and TRBJ2-5, with 7 bases aligning to TRBD1. Germline CDR1 is MNHNY and CDR2 is SVGAGI (reference sequence). Losses at the gene ends were 5 bases for V and 1 base for J; bases not matched to a gene: 1. The CDR3 contains 13 residues. The CDR3, as DNA: TGTGCCAGCAGTCGGACAGGCCAAGAGACCCAGTACTTC. Its protein is CASSRTGQETQYF.

V is TRBV5-1 and J is TRBJ1-4; D not certain. Trimming pared 6 bases from V and 8 bases from J, leaving 14 bases between. Per the germline V gene, CDR1 is SGHRS and CDR2 is YFSETQ. This CDR3 contains 13 residues. CDR3 nucleotide sequence: TGCGCCAGCACTCGAGGGCACGGGGAAAAACTGTTTTTT. Its protein product is CASTRGHGEKLFF.

V and J are TRBV4-1 and TRBJ2-1; TRBD2 matches 12 bases. Germline assignment: CDR1 MGHRA and CDR2 YSYEKL. The ends lost 4 bases at V and 1 base at J; junction bases unmatched: 5. This CDR3 has 17 amino acids. CDR3 bases: TGCGCCAGCAGCCCGCGACTAGCGGGGGAGTCCTACAATGAGCAGTTCTTC. Translation gives CASSPRLAGESYNEQFF.

The chain joins TRBV6-1 to TRBJ1-2, with TRBD1 matching over 7 bases. V shed 5 bases, J shed 7 bases, and the junction held 13 bases outside the gene matches. The V gene's germline CDR1 is MNHNS and CDR2 SASEGT. The CDR3 is 15 amino acids. The CDR3 coding sequence is TGTGCCAGCAGTTTAGCTAGAGGACAGGAGGGTGGCTACACCTTC. Its protein is CASSLARGQEGGYTF.

Concerning this clone itself: Distinct nucleotide sequences in the sample also encode this CDR3. The chain employs TRBV7-9 and TRBJ2-5; 10 bases are a match to TRBD2. Losses at the gene ends were 2 bases for V and 5 bases for J; bases not matched to a gene: 5. This CDR3 has 15 residues. The germline V gene has CDR1 SEHNR and CDR2 FQNEAQ (reference sequence). Here the CDR3 DNA reads TGTGCCAGCAGCTTATCTAGCGGGGGTCAGGAGACCCAGTACTTC. Translated, it gives CASSLSSGGQETQYF.

The J gene is TRBJ2-5, the V gene TRBV29-1, with 10 bases fitting TRBD1. This CDR3 comprises 17 residues. V was pared by 1 base and J by 4 bases, with 12 bases of the junction left unmatched. Germline CDR1 SQVTM, CDR2 ANQGSEA. In DNA, the CDR3 is TGCAGCGTTGAAGGGCCCGGGGGACAGGGGTTGGGAGAGACCCAGTACTTC. It is translated as CSVEGPGGQGLGETQYF.

The CDR3 loop reads CAWSSSGAETQYF. Written as DNA, the CDR3 is TGTGCCTGGAGTAGTAGCGGGGCGGAGACCCAGTACTTC. The chain has TRBV30 and TRBJ2-5, with 8 bases aligning to TRBD2. Germline trimming cut 2 bases from V and 5 bases from J; bases unmatched to any gene: 4. This CDR3 is built from 13 residues. Germline CDR1 reads GTSNPN; CDR2 reads SVGIG (reference sequence).

Note on this clone: Given a far larger clone just one base away, this is likely a sequencing read error. The sample holds other DNA sequences that translate to the same CDR3. CDR3 sequence reads: CASCRQTTYNEQFF. Here the CDR3 DNA reads TGTGCTAGCTGCCGACAAACGACTTACAATGAGCAGTTCTTC. V usage is TRBV12-5 and J usage is TRBJ2-1; D is undetermined. V lost 9 bases, J lost 4 bases, and 16 bases lay in between. Per germline, CDR1 LGHNT and CDR2 FRNRAP. The CDR3 totals 14 residues. The full variable domain, its missing parts supplied by reference TRBV12-5 and TRBJ2-1, is DARVTQTPRHKVTEMGQEVTMRCQPILGHNTVFWYRQTMMQGLELLAYFRNRAPLDDSGMPKDRFSAEMPDATLATLKIQPSEPRDSAVYFCASCRQTTYNEQFFGPGTRLTVL.

The rearrangement links TRBV10-3 to TRBJ1-5; possible D gene TRBD1, 6 bases. CDR1 and CDR2 (germline): ENHRY, SYGVKD. This CDR3 has 13 residues. V was cut by 3 bases and J by 6 bases, with 9 bases left in between. The CDR3 sequence: CAISDFRGQPQHF. The CDR3 DNA is TGTGCCATCAGTGATTTCAGGGGTCAGCCCCAGCATTTT.

Note on this clone: Given a much more abundant clone one base away, this may be a read error. This rearrangement joins TRBV9 to TRBJ2-1; tentative D call: TRBD1 (5 bases). CDR1 is SGDLS, CDR2 YYNGEE, per germline. This CDR3 has 15 residues. The V end lost 3 bases, the J end lost 0 bases, and 10 bases lay between the germline ends. CDR3 protein: CASSESQGSYNEQFF. DNA for the CDR3: TGTGCCAGCAGCGAAAGCCAGGGCTCCTACAATGAGCAGTTCTTC. The entire variable domain, with the rest obtained from reference TRBV9 and TRBJ2-1, is as follows: DSGVTQTPKHLITATGQRVTLRCSPRSGDLSVYWYQQSLDQGLQFLIQYYNGEERAKGNILERFSAQQFPDLHSELNLSSLELGDSALYFCASSESQGSYNEQFFGPGTRLTVL.

V gene TRBV28 combines with J gene TRBJ2-7; TRBD1 aligns across 12 bases. The ends lost 2 bases at V and 5 bases at J; junction bases unmatched: 7. The CDR3 contains 16 residues. The V gene's germline CDR1 is MDHEN and CDR2 SYDVKM. The DNA for the CDR3 is TGTGCCAGCAGTTTAAGCGGTGGGACAGGGGGCCACGAGCAGTACTTC. Translated, it gives CASSLSGGTGGHEQYF.

With respect to this clone: Other DNA variants within this sample encode the same CDR3. This chain uses TRBV4-3 with TRBJ1-1; D gene ambiguous. Germline values: CDR1 LGHNA, CDR2 YSLEER. The V end lost 1 base, the J end lost 0 bases, and 6 bases lay between the germline ends. This CDR3 has 14 amino acids. CDR3 loop: CASSQGGVNTEAFF. CDR3 coding DNA: TGCGCCAGCAGCCAAGGCGGGGTGAACACTGAAGCTTTCTTT.

CDR3 sequence reads: CASRGLEGQPQHF. The CDR3 DNA is TGCGCCAGCAGGGGACTGGAAGGTCAGCCCCAGCATTTT. The chain is built from TRBV10-2 and TRBJ1-5; tentative D call: TRBD1 (5 bases). This CDR3 spans 13 amino acids. Germline V CDR1 and CDR2: WSHSY, SAAADI. Trimming took off 6 bases at V and 6 bases at J, with 12 bases between the two ends.

This clone was seen just once. The chain employs TRBV4-3 and TRBJ2-3; 7 bases agree with TRBD2. CDR3 size: 18 residues. Germline CDR1 is LGHNA and CDR2 is YSLEER. The V gene end was trimmed by 3 bases and the J gene end by 3 bases; junction bases not matched to a gene: 15. Written as DNA, the CDR3 is TGCGCCAGCAGCCAGCGAGACTTTCTAGCGGCGGAGACAGATACGCAGTATTTT. It is translated as CASSQRDFLAAETDTQYF.

This chain connects TRBV27 to TRBJ2-1, with D uncertain. This CDR3 is built from 13 residues. Per the germline V gene, CDR1 is MNHEY and CDR2 is SMNVEV (reference sequence). The V gene lost 8 bases and the J gene lost 10 bases, with 18 bases spanning the gap. CDR3 protein: CASFSPLFKEQFF. The CDR3 coding sequence is TGTGCCAGCTTCTCCCCCCTTTTTAAGGAGCAGTTCTTC.